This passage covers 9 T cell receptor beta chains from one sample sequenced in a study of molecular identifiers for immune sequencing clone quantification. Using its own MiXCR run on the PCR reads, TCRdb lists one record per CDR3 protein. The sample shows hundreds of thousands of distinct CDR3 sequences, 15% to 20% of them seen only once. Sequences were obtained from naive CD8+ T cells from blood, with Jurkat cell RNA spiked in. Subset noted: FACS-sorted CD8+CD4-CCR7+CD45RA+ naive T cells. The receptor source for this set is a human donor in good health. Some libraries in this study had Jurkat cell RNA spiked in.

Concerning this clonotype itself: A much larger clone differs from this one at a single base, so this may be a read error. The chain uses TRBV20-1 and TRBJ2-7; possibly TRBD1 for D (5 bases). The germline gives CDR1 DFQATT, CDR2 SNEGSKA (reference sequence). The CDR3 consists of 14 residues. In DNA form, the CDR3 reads TGCAGTGCTAGAGAGTCAGGGTACACCTACGAGCAGCACTTC. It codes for CSARESGYTYEQHF.

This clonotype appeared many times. The CDR3 nucleotides read TGCGCCAGCACCCCTCCGGGAGAGACCCAGTACTTC. Translation: CASTPPGETQYF. The chain uses TRBV5-1 and TRBJ2-5; D uncertain. This CDR3 has 12 amino acids. Germline CDR1 reads SGHRS; CDR2 reads YFSETQ. V lost 6 bases, J lost 4 bases, and 10 bases lay in between.

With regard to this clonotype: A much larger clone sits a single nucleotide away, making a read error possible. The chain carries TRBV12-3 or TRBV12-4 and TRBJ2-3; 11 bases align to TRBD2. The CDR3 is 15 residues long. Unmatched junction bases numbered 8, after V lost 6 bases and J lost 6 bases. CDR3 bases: TGTGCCAGCAGCACGACTAGCGGGAAGGCGGATACGCAGTATTTT. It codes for CASSTTSGKADTQYF.

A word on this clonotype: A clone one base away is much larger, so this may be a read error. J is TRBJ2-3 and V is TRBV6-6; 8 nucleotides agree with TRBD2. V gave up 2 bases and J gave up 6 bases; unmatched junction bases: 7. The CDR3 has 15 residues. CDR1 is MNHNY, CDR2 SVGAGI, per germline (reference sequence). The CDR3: CASSYRGGFSDTQYF. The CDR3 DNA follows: TGTGCCAGCAGTTACCGGGGGGGATTCTCCGATACGCAGTATTTT.

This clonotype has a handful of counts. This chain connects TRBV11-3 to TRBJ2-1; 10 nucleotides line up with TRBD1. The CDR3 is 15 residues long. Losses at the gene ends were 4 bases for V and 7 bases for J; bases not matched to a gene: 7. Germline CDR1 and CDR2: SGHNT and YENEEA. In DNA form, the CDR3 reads TGTGCCAGCAGCTACGGGACAGGGGACCGGAATGAGCAGTTCTTC. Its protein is CASSYGTGDRNEQFF.

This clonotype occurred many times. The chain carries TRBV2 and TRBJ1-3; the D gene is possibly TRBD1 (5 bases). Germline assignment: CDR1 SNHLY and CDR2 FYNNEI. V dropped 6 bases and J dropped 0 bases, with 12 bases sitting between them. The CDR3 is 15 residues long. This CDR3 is CASRSTGSSGNTIYF. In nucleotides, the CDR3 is TGTGCCAGCAGGAGCACAGGAAGCTCTGGAAACACCATATATTTT.

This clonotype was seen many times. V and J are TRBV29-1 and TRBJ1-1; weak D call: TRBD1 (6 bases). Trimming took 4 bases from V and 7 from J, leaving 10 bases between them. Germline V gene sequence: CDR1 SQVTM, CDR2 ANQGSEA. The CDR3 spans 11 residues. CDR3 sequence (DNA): TGCAGCGTTGGAAGGACAGTTGAAGCTTTCTTT. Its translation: CSVGRTVEAFF.

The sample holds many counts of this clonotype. This chain's CDR3 is CSVQQGNTGELFF. The CDR3 DNA follows: TGCAGCGTACAACAGGGGAACACCGGGGAGCTGTTTTTT. This chain links TRBV29-1 with TRBJ2-2; TRBD1 might be the D (6 bases). The CDR3 extends over 13 amino acids. Trimming left V 6 bases short and J 1 base short, with 9 bases between. Germline CDR1 is SQVTM and CDR2 is ANQGSEA.

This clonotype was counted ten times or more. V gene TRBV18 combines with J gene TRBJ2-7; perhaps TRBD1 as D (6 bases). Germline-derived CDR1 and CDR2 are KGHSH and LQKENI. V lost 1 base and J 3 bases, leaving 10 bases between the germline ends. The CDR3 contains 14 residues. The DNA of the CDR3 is TGTGCCAGCTCACCACTCAGGGGAAGCTACGAGCAGTACTTC. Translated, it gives CASSPLRGSYEQYF.